The entry below gives a single T cell receptor (beta chain) sequence along with its context. The sample comes from a study of shared clonotypes between healthy human individuals. Trimming pared 2 bases from V and 5 bases from J, leaving 9 bases between. This CDR3 is 12 amino acids long. Germline V CDR1 and CDR2: GTSNPN, SVGIG (reference sequence). Assay: immunoSEQ multiplex PCR; the TCRdb copy retains only in-frame clones and omits some. The data show fewer than 1.6 million clones, just under 99% seen once. The sequence was obtained from a young man in good health. Material for sequencing was naive CD4+ T cells sorted from blood. As to subset: CD45RA+ positively selected. The J gene is TRBJ1-2, the V gene TRBV30; D gene uncertain. DNA for the CDR3: TGTGCCTGGAGTCCAACCCAATATGGCTACACCTTC. Encoded protein: CAWSPTQYGYTF.